The 8 T cell receptor beta chains listed next were all sequenced from one sample in a study of blood T cell repertoires in COVID-19. Assay used: immunoSEQ multiplex PCR; TCRdb lists only in-frame clones, some missing. The sample carries fewer than 350,000 clones, roughly 87% recorded once. The sample comprised peripheral blood. The receptor set was obtained from a woman aged 60-75 years with COVID-19, enrolled during active disease.

The chain has TRBV12-3 or TRBV12-4 and TRBJ2-7; TRBD2 matches at 8 bases. The V gene end was trimmed by 5 bases and the J gene end by 6 bases; junction bases not matched to a gene: 6. This CDR3 has 13 residues. The CDR3 reads CASSTYSGSEQYF. The CDR3 region has the DNA TGTGCCAGCAGTACCTACAGCGGGAGCGAGCAGTACTTC.

The chain employs TRBV5-1 and TRBJ2-1; TRBD1 matches 10 bases. This CDR3 comprises 17 residues. Per the germline V gene, CDR1 is SGHRS and CDR2 is YFSETQ. The ends lost 1 base at V and 10 bases at J; junction bases unmatched: 14. The CDR3 loop is CASSLRFRDRGYDEQFF. CDR3 in DNA: TGCGCCAGCAGCTTGCGGTTCCGGGACAGGGGATATGACGAGCAGTTCTTC.

This chain uses TRBV19 with TRBJ1-1; 10 bases align to TRBD1. CDR1 LNHDA and CDR2 SQIVND come from the germline V gene (reference sequence). The CDR3 is 14 residues long. The junction had 5 bases not matched to a gene; V was cut back by 5 bases and J by 5 bases. The CDR3 nucleotides read TGTGCCAGTAGTTTAACGGGACAGGGGACTGAAGCTTTCTTT. It encodes CASSLTGQGTEAFF.

The rearrangement joins TRBV12-5 to TRBJ1-5, with TRBD1 identical over 7 bases. The V gene's germline CDR1 is LGHNT and CDR2 FRNRAP. With V trimmed by 3 bases and J by 4 bases, 3 bases remained unmatched. CDR3 length: 14 amino acids. CDR3 DNA sequence: TGTGCTAGTGGTTTAGGGACAGCTAATCAGCCCCAGCATTTT. It yields the protein CASGLGTANQPQHF. Variable domain in full (rest from reference TRBV12-5 and TRBJ1-5): DARVTQTPRHKVTEMGQEVTMRCQPILGHNTVFWYRQTMMQGLELLAYFRNRAPLDDSGMPKDRFSAEMPDATLATLKIQPSEPRDSAVYFCASGLGTANQPQHFGDGTRLSIL.

The J gene is TRBJ2-2, the V gene TRBV2, with D tentatively TRBD1 (5 bases). Looked up from germline, CDR1 is SNHLY and CDR2 is FYNNEI. This CDR3 comprises 15 residues. V was clipped by 2 bases and J by 4 bases, with 11 bases between them. The CDR3 loop is CASSENRPPTGELFF. CDR3 in DNA: TGTGCCAGCAGTGAAAACAGGCCTCCCACCGGGGAGCTGTTTTTT.

As to this clone: This CDR3 is also generated by other DNA sequences in the sample. This rearrangement joins TRBV10-3 to TRBJ1-2; D may be TRBD1 (6 bases). There are 12 residues in the CDR3. Trimming left V 6 bases short and J 4 bases short, with 9 bases between. Germline V gene data show CDR1 as ENHRY and CDR2 as SYGVKD. CDR3 nucleotide sequence: TGTGCCATCAGCACGGACAGCTATGGCTACACCTTC. It is translated as CAISTDSYGYTF.

The sample holds one count of this clone. The rearrangement links TRBV5-1 to TRBJ1-1, with 11 bases that match TRBD1. The germline V gene encodes CDR1 SGHRS and CDR2 YFSETQ. V was pared by 4 bases and J by 0 bases, with 2 bases of the junction left unmatched. This CDR3 comprises 15 residues. In DNA form, the CDR3 reads TGCGCCAGCAGCCTGGACAGGGGGCTGAACACTGAAGCTTTCTTT. Its protein is CASSLDRGLNTEAFF.

The genes are TRBV6-1 and TRBJ1-2; no firm D call. The length of the CDR3 is 12 residues. V lost 2 bases, J lost 3 bases, and 4 bases lay in between. Looked up from germline, CDR1 is MNHNS and CDR2 is SASEGT. Here the CDR3 DNA reads TGTGCCAGCAGTGAAATATACTATGGCTACACCTTC. Its protein is CASSEIYYGYTF.